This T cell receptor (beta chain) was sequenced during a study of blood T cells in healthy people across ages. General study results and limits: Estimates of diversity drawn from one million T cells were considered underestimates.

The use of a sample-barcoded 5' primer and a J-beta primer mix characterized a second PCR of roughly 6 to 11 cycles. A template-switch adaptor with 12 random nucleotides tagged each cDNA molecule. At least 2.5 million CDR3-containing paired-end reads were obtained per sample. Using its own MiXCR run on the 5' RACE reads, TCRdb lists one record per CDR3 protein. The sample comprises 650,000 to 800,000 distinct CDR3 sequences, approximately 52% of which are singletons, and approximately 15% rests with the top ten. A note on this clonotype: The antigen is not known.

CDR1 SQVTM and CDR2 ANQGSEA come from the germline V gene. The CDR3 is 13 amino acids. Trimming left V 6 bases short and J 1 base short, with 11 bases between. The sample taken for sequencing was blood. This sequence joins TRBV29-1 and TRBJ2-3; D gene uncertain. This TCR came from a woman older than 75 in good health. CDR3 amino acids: CSVPEQRTDTQYF. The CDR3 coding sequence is TGCAGCGTCCCGGAACAGCGCACAGATACGCAGTATTTT.